These 22 T cell receptor beta chains originate from one sample sequenced in a study of blood T cell repertoires in COVID-19. Measured with immunoSEQ multiplex PCR; TCRdb has only the in-frame clones, and not every one. The table records over 150,000 clones, under 90% of them present only once. The sequencing sample was made of peripheral blood. The receptors shown here come from a woman over 75 with acute or convalescent COVID-19.

The sample holds one count of this clone. The gene calls are TRBV11-2 and TRBJ1-1; TRBD1 might be the D (6 bases). The CDR3 has 17 residues. V was pared by 4 bases and J by 4 bases, with 22 bases between. Germline assignment: CDR1 SGHAT and CDR2 FQNNGV. CDR3 in amino acids: CASSSRASQGFGTEAFF. For the CDR3, the DNA is TGTGCCAGCAGCTCAAGAGCGTCACAGGGATTCGGCACTGAAGCTTTCTTT.

V and J are TRBV10-1 and TRBJ2-3; weak D call: TRBD2 (6 bases). Trimming took 6 bases from V and 1 from J, leaving 8 bases between them. The CDR3 is 13 residues long. The germline V gene has CDR1 WNHNN and CDR2 SYGVQD (reference sequence). In nucleotides, the CDR3 is TGCGCCAGCAGCGGGAGCGGCACAGATACGCAGTATTTT. Protein sequence: CASSGSGTDTQYF.

The chain joins TRBV12-3 or TRBV12-4 to TRBJ1-1; D possibly corresponds to TRBD1 (5 bases). Trimming took off 5 bases at V and 7 bases at J, with 8 bases between the two ends. This CDR3 spans 11 amino acids. CDR3 in amino acids: CASSPTGEAFF. The CDR3 coding sequence is TGTGCCAGCAGTCCTACAGGTGAAGCTTTCTTT.

The CDR3 is CASSIPGPPYEQYF. The CDR3 bases are TGTGCCAGTAGTATCCCAGGGCCGCCCTACGAGCAGTACTTC. V and J are TRBV19 and TRBJ2-7; D perhaps matches TRBD1 (5 bases). The CDR3 spans 14 residues. Trimming left V 3 bases short and J 2 bases short, with 11 bases between. Per the germline V gene, CDR1 is LNHDA and CDR2 is SQIVND (reference sequence).

This clone showed up just a few times. The V call is TRBV7-2, the J call TRBJ1-4; 10 positions agree with TRBD1. Unmatched junction bases numbered 8, after V lost 5 bases and J lost 8 bases. The CDR3 is made up of 15 amino acids. CDR1 is SGHTA, CDR2 FQGNSA, per germline. The CDR3 region has the DNA TGTGCCAGCAGCCGGACAGGGGGTCGGGAAGAAAAACTGTTTTTT. This codes for CASSRTGGREEKLFF. The complete variable domain, with remaining parts taken from reference TRBV7-2 and TRBJ1-4, reads GAGVSQSPSNKVTEKGKDVELRCDPISGHTALYWYRQSLGQGLEFLIYFQGNSAPDKSGLPSDRFSAERTGGSVSTLTIQRTQQEDSAVYLCASSRTGGREEKLFFGSGTQLSVL.

The V call is TRBV5-8, the J call TRBJ2-7; 8 nucleotides match TRBD1. Germline CDR1 and CDR2: SGHTS and YDEGEE. J gave up 2 bases and V 4 bases, and 11 bases lay outside the gene matches. The CDR3 covers 16 residues. The CDR3 reads CASSAGLGTGTYEQYF. The CDR3 DNA sequence: TGTGCCAGCAGCGCCGGGTTGGGGACAGGTACCTACGAGCAGTACTTC. Together with reference TRBV5-8 and TRBJ2-7, the CDR3 gives the full variable domain: EAGVTQSPTHLIKTRGQQATLRCSPISGHTSVYWYQQALGLGLQFLLWYDEGEERNRGNFPPRFSGRQFPNYSSELNVNALELEDSALYLCASSAGLGTGTYEQYFGPGTRLTVT.

The rearrangement links TRBV19 to TRBJ2-1, with 9 bases lining up with TRBD1. V was clipped by 4 bases and J by 1 base; unmatched bases: 5. The CDR3 contains 16 residues. Germline V gene lookup returns CDR1 LNHDA and CDR2 SQIVND (reference sequence). For the CDR3, the DNA is TGTGCCAGTAGTACCCGACAGGGGGTTTCCTACAATGAGCAGTTCTTC. Amino acids: CASSTRQGVSYNEQFF.

This chain links TRBV5-6 with TRBJ1-1; unclear D gene. The V end lost 1 base, the J end lost 1 base, and 5 bases lay between the germline ends. The length of the CDR3 is 13 residues. Germline loops: CDR1 SGHDT, CDR2 YYEEEE. CDR3 sequence (DNA): TGTGCCAGCAGCTTGCCAGGGAACACTGAAGCTTTCTTT. This translates into CASSLPGNTEAFF.

This clone was counted between two and nine times. CDR3 residues: CASSAGETGTSGNTIYF. The CDR3 nucleotides read TGTGCCAGCAGTGCAGGGGAGACAGGAACTTCTGGAAACACCATATATTTT. The gene calls are TRBV6-1 and TRBJ1-3; D perhaps matches TRBD1 (6 bases). Germline V gives CDR1 MNHNS, CDR2 SASEGT. The CDR3 covers 17 residues. V lost 4 bases and J 1 base, leaving 17 bases between the germline ends.

The chain links TRBV2 to TRBJ2-3, with TRBD2 identical over 10 bases. V was pared by 6 bases and J by 5 bases, with 5 bases of the junction left unmatched. The CDR3 spans 14 residues. CDR1 is SNHLY, CDR2 FYNNEI, per germline. CDR3 amino acids: CASRGLAGVDTQYF. In DNA, the CDR3 is TGTGCCAGCAGGGGCCTAGCGGGAGTAGATACGCAGTATTTT.

The V gene is TRBV6-5, the J gene TRBJ1-1; maybe TRBD1 (6 bases). Trimming pared 2 bases from V and 2 bases from J, leaving 9 bases between. Looked up from germline, CDR1 is MNHEY and CDR2 is SVGAGI. The CDR3 length is 14 residues. In DNA form, the CDR3 reads TGTGCCAGCAGTTACCCCGGGACAAACACTGAAGCTTTCTTT. It encodes CASSYPGTNTEAFF.

The gene calls are TRBV3-1 (or the pseudogene TRBV3-2) and TRBJ1-1, with D possibly being TRBD1 (5 bases). V lost 1 base and J 4 bases, leaving 16 bases between the germline ends. From germline, CDR1 is LGHDT and CDR2 YNNKEL (reference sequence). This CDR3 is 16 amino acids long. The chain's CDR3 is CASSQGKTAVFTEAFF. CDR3 bases: TGTGCCAGCAGCCAAGGGAAGACAGCAGTTTTCACTGAAGCTTTCTTT.

This rearrangement joins TRBV6-2 or TRBV6-3 to TRBJ2-1, with 7 bases lining up with TRBD2. The CDR3 has 18 residues. Trimming cost V 6 bases and J 6 bases; bases outside gene matches: 20. Germline CDR1 MNHEY, CDR2 SVGEGT. For the CDR3, the DNA is TGTGCCAGCAGCCCTCAGTTCTTCTTAGCGGGTATCGGCAATGAGCAGTTCTTC. This encodes CASSPQFFLAGIGNEQFF.

The rearrangement uses TRBV6-2 or TRBV6-3 and TRBJ2-2, with a weak D call TRBD2 (6 bases). In germline, CDR1 is MNHEY, CDR2 SVGEGT. The CDR3 spans 18 residues. V lost 7 bases and J lost 9, with 30 bases in between. The CDR3 DNA reads TGTGCCAGCACCCCCGGAATCGGGACTCATGGCACAAGGAGGGAGCTGTTTTTT. It is translated as CASTPGIGTHGTRRELFF.

The CDR3 spells CASSGGTGVGSNQPQHF. CDR3 sequence (DNA): TGTGCCAGCAGTGGGGGGACAGGGGTCGGCAGCAATCAGCCCCAGCATTTT. The gene calls are TRBV6-1 and TRBJ1-5; 10 bases agree with TRBD1. Germline CDR1 and CDR2: MNHNS and SASEGT. V shed 4 bases, J shed 1 base, and the junction held 7 bases outside the gene matches. This CDR3 has 17 amino acids.

This chain joins TRBV27 and TRBJ2-1; D is possibly TRBD1 (5 bases). The V end was cut by 7 bases, the J end by 1 base, with 14 bases between. The V gene's germline CDR1 is MNHEY and CDR2 SMNVEV (reference sequence). The CDR3 totals 15 residues. In DNA form, the CDR3 reads TGTGCCAGCACCCCCTACCAGGGATCCTACAATGAGCAGTTCTTC. As protein: CASTPYQGSYNEQFF.

V gene TRBV21-1 combines with J gene TRBJ1-4; the table's D gene call, TRBD1, was not cross checked with the DNA. TRBV21-1 is a recognized pseudogene. This CDR3 is 17 amino acids long. The CDR3, as DNA: TGTGCCAGCAGCAAAAGGGGGTGTGGGGTGAGTAATGAAAAACTGTTTTTT. Encoded protein: CASSKRGCGVSNEKLFF.

This clone was picked up one time. This chain connects TRBV3-1 (or the pseudogene TRBV3-2) to TRBJ2-4; D ambiguous. Trimming took 1 base from V and 6 from J, leaving 7 bases between them. The germline CDR1 and CDR2 sequences are LGHDT and YNNKEL (reference sequence). The CDR3 length is 13 residues. This CDR3 is CASSQAAANIQYF. The CDR3 nucleotides are TGTGCCAGCAGCCAAGCCGCGGCAAACATTCAGTACTTC.

This sequence joins TRBV4-2 and TRBJ1-6; 7 nucleotides match TRBD1. The CDR3 covers 20 residues. The trim removed 0 bases at V and 7 bases at J, leaving 18 bases unmatched. Looked up from germline, CDR1 is LGHNA and CDR2 is YNFKEQ. The CDR3 DNA reads as TGTGCCAGCAGCCAAGATTTTCGGTTAGAGGAGGGACAGATAAATTCACCCCTCCACTTT. Protein: CASSQDFRLEEGQINSPLHF.

CDR3: CASSLAGGWNEQFF. The DNA for the CDR3 is TGTGCCAGCAGCTTAGCGGGGGGTTGGAATGAGCAGTTCTTC. The rearrangement uses TRBV11-1 and TRBJ2-1, with D maybe TRBD2 (6 bases). There are 14 residues in the CDR3. The V and J ends lost 0 bases and 7 bases respectively, with 10 bases between them. Germline values: CDR1 SGHAT, CDR2 FQDESV (reference sequence).

This chain links TRBV4-1 with TRBJ2-7, with D unresolved. CDR1 MGHRA and CDR2 YSYEKL come from the germline V gene. V was clipped by 0 bases and J by 2 bases, with 11 bases between them. The CDR3 contains 15 residues. CDR3 nucleotide sequence: TGCGCCAGCAGCCAAGATTGGGCAGTAGCCTACGAGCAGTACTTC. Its translation is CASSQDWAVAYEQYF.

This clone was counted only a few times. The genes are TRBV18 and TRBJ1-5; 7 nucleotides line up with TRBD1. CDR3 length equals 14 residues. Germline V gene sequence: CDR1 KGHSH, CDR2 LQKENI. V dropped 2 bases and J dropped 7; count of bases not matched to a gene: 5. This CDR3 reads CASSPIGTAQPQHF. The CDR3 DNA sequence: TGTGCCAGCTCACCAATAGGGACAGCCCAGCCCCAGCATTTT.